One sample yielded the 10 T cell receptor beta chains listed below, sequenced in a study of cytomegalovirus exposure and HLA in healthy donors. The primer mix had 60 Vbeta and 13 Jbeta primers. The assay was immunoSEQ multiplex PCR, and TCRdb's table has in-frame clones only and misses some. The data show about 90,000 clones, about 88% seen once. Sequenced sample: PBMCs. The receptors originated from a man in his late teens or twenties in good health and CMV-seronegative.

The CDR3 coding sequence is TGTGCCAGCTCACCGTGGAGGCCCGACTCCTACGAGCAGTACTTC. The encoded protein is CASSPWRPDSYEQYF. The rearrangement uses TRBV18 and TRBJ2-7; D perhaps matches TRBD2 (5 bases). This CDR3 contains 15 residues. V lost 3 bases to trimming and J lost 0 bases, with 12 bases between them. Germline assignment: CDR1 KGHSH and CDR2 LQKENI. The full variable domain, with the rest looked up from reference TRBV18 and TRBJ2-7, is NAGVMQNPRHLVRRRGQEARLRCSPMKGHSHVYWYRQLPEEGLKFMVYLQKENIIDESGMPKERFSAEFPKEGPSILRIQQVVRGDSAAYFCASSPWRPDSYEQYFGPGTRLTVT.

This clone was picked up one time. This rearrangement joins TRBV10-1 to TRBJ1-3; D gene unclear. V lost 0 bases, J lost 1 base, and 10 bases lay in between. CDR3 length: 16 amino acids. Germline CDR1 and CDR2: WNHNN and SYGVQD (reference sequence). CDR3 region: CASSESGRPSGNTIYF. The CDR3 nucleotides read TGCGCCAGCAGTGAGTCGGGGAGACCTTCTGGAAACACCATATATTTT.

The rearrangement joins TRBV25-1 to TRBJ2-1; TRBD2 matches at 15 bases. Trimming at V came to 7 bases and at J to 3 bases, leaving 10 bases not matched to a gene. Germline CDR1 is MGHDK and CDR2 is SYGVNS. This CDR3 has 18 amino acids. In DNA form, the CDR3 reads TGTGCCAGCACAGCAGGGTGGACTAGCGGGAGGGACTACAATGAGCAGTTCTTC. It yields the protein CASTAGWTSGRDYNEQFF.

The chain is built from TRBV7-9 and TRBJ2-7; TRBD2 aligns across 14 bases. The J segment lost 7 bases and the V segment lost 6 bases, leaving 14 bases of the junction unmatched. This CDR3 contains 17 residues. Looked up from germline, CDR1 is SEHNR and CDR2 is FQNEAQ (reference sequence). For the CDR3, the DNA is TGTGCCAGCAGTGACGACTGGGGGACTAGCGGGAGTCGTGAGCAGTACTTC. This codes for CASSDDWGTSGSREQYF.

V is TRBV29-1 and J is TRBJ2-5; TRBD1 agrees at 10 bases. Gene TRBJ2-7 matches the end of the DNA better, so the J call may be wrong. Germline loops: CDR1 SQVTM, CDR2 ANQGSEA. The CDR3 has 13 amino acids. CDR3 bases: TGCAGCGTTCCGGGACAGGGGACCTACGAGCAGTACTTC. Protein product: CSVPGQGTYEQYF.

This clone was counted a few times. V and J are TRBV5-8 and TRBJ2-2; D is possibly TRBD1 (5 bases). The CDR3 contains 15 residues. The V gene's germline CDR1 is SGHTS and CDR2 YDEGEE. V shed 4 bases and J shed 3 bases, with 13 bases lying between them. The CDR3 coding sequence is TGTGCCAGCAGCCGTGTTGGCAGGGACACCGGGGAGCTGTTTTTT. Amino acid sequence: CASSRVGRDTGELFF.

Within the sample, this clone is medium-sized. The same CDR3 is also encoded by other DNA sequences in this sample. This rearrangement joins TRBV6-1 to TRBJ1-4; 7 bases map to TRBD1. This CDR3 is 13 amino acids long. CDR1 and CDR2 from the germline V gene are MNHNS and SASEGT. The V gene end was trimmed by 6 bases and the J gene end by 6 bases; junction bases not matched to a gene: 4. This CDR3 is CASSRDRDEKLFF. Written as DNA, the CDR3 is TGTGCCAGCAGCCGGGACAGAGATGAAAAACTGTTTTTT.

The rearrangement joins TRBV7-2 to TRBJ2-1; a weak D match, TRBD1 (6 bases). The V end lost 5 bases, the J end lost 8 bases, and 16 bases lay between the germline ends. The CDR3 consists of 14 residues. From germline, CDR1 is SGHTA and CDR2 FQGNSA. The CDR3 DNA sequence: TGTGCCAGCAGCACCCAAACAGGGCTTGATGAGCAGTTCTTC. Protein product: CASSTQTGLDEQFF.

This clone appeared a few times. V and J are TRBV7-2 and TRBJ1-1; D might be TRBD1 (6 bases). This CDR3 spans 14 amino acids. Germline V gene sequence: CDR1 SGHTA, CDR2 FQGNSA. The V end lost 4 bases, the J end lost 8 bases, and 17 bases lay between the germline ends. CDR3 nucleotides: TGTGCCAGCAGCTCTGATAACAGGGTACCGGAAGCTTTCTTT. Translating it yields CASSSDNRVPEAFF.

DNA of the CDR3: TGTGCCTGGAGTGAGGACAGTAGTCAGCCCCAGCATTTT. Translated: CAWSEDSSQPQHF. This chain joins TRBV30 and TRBJ1-5, with D possibly being TRBD1 (6 bases). CDR1 and CDR2 (germline): GTSNPN, SVGIG (reference sequence). This CDR3 has 13 amino acids. The V and J ends lost 1 base and 6 bases respectively, with 10 bases between them.